One T cell receptor beta chain is described in this entry. Its specificity is not known. The record originates from a study of T cells in Graves' hyperthyroidism and ophthalmopathy. On the study more broadly: Peripheral blood was obtained at initial diagnosis, preceding any treatment.

Amplification yielded TCR beta CDR3 regions, with RNA transcripts as the source. The primer set for the first-round RT-PCR of the TCR CDR3 was HTBI. TCRdb used MiXCR to reprocess the multiplex PCR reads, holding one entry per CDR3 protein. The sample shows some 180,000 distinct CDR3 sequences, about a sixth of them seen only once. Graves' hyperthyroidism without ophthalmopathy progression within 18 months was termed stable. Each diagnosis was grounded in clinical symptoms, serum thyroxine and TRAb, thyroid ultrasound, and orbital computed tomography. Findings of the study overall: Separating ophthalmopathy from stable hyperthyroidism was achieved by a 13 V-J model.

With 5 bases clipped from V and 2 bases from J, the junction kept 4 bases outside the gene matches. Germline V gene data show CDR1 as SEHNR and CDR2 as FQNEAQ (reference sequence). This CDR3 comprises 14 residues. This sequence was found in a woman in her fifties or sixties with Graves' hyperthyroidism. The sequenced sample consisted of blood. The chain carries TRBV7-9 and TRBJ2-7; 9 bases line up with TRBD1. The CDR3 here is CASSVRDRAYEQYF. CDR3 bases: TGTGCCAGCAGCGTCCGGGACAGGGCCTACGAGCAGTACTTC.